This TCR beta chain is from a study of early T cells in non-severe SARS-CoV-2 infection. Study-level information: Bulk RNA isolated from unsorted whole blood underwent sequencing; chains were not paired. Study-wide points: Reliance on VDJdb matching favored anti-spike CD8 responses; private and CD4 specificities were missed.

cDNA molecules, individually, were tagged with unique molecular identifiers. TCRdb processed the 5' RACE reads anew with MiXCR; each CDR3 protein has one entry. This sample has around 70,000 distinct CDR3 sequences, with 12% found just once. CDR1 and CDR2 from the germline V gene are SGHRS and YFSETQ. V lost 1 base, J lost 3 bases, and 9 bases lay in between. The CDR3 extends over 14 amino acids. This clonotype appeared a few times. The antigen is unknown. The receptor comes from an adult who was a healthcare worker with PCR-confirmed SARS-CoV-2 infection or an uninfected control (not recorded which). Sample: whole blood. V gene TRBV5-1 combines with J gene TRBJ2-3; D tentatively reads TRBD1 or TRBD2 (5 bases each). The CDR3 protein is CASSLWGSTDTQYF. The CDR3 DNA follows: TGCGCCAGCAGCTTGTGGGGGAGTACAGATACGCAGTATTTT.